This entry describes one T cell receptor beta chain. Its matching antigen is unknown. The trim removed 3 bases at V and 8 bases at J, leaving 9 bases unmatched. The CDR3 is 16 amino acids. Germline loops: CDR1 SGDLS, CDR2 YYNGEE. This entry is derived from a study of T-cell memory formation after mild COVID-19. About the study: Largely, the TCR clusters proved donor specific. Study observations and caveats: Among contracting clones, CD4+ were mainly CM/EM and CD8+ enriched in EMRA. Researchers found some responding clones in pre-infection memory, a sign that cross-reactive memory joined.

Using constant-segment primers, 5'RACE produced TCR alpha and TCR beta cDNA libraries carrying sample barcodes and UMIs. Via MiXCR, TCRdb re-called the 5' RACE reads, giving one row per CDR3 protein. Of approximately 340,000 distinct CDR3 sequences in the sample, around a sixth are singletons; the top ten hold approximately 20%. The source of this sequence is a man aged 18 to 35 who had mild COVID-19 (a few samples of this study predate the infection). Cell type and time point are not known. The rearrangement links TRBV9 to TRBJ2-1; 12 bases are shared with TRBD1. Sequenced material: PBMCs or a T cell subset sorted from them (not recorded which). CDR3 residues: CASSASGTGGWDEQFF. CDR3 nucleotides: TGTGCCAGCAGCGCCTCCGGGACAGGGGGCTGGGATGAGCAGTTCTTC.